The 5 T cell receptor beta chains listed next were all sequenced from one sample in a study of regulatory T cells in long-lasting Graves disease. The authors built TCR beta libraries using iRepertoire HTBI primers and Arm-PCR of CDR3 regions. Each CDR3 protein is one row after TCRdb ran MiXCR on the multiplex PCR reads. Found here are 400,000 to 500,000 distinct CDR3 sequences, around a fifth of them singletons; the top ten hold around 7%. Time point indicated: persistent/refractory GD, antithyroid drugs over 5 years with positive TRAb. RNA isolated from PBMCs was used to make the TCR library. This specimen consisted of peripheral blood mononuclear cells (PBMCs), obtained when the disease was refractory, from a patient treated with antithyroid drugs. These TCRs come from a female donor with Graves disease.

In its sample, this clonotype was seen many times. The J gene is TRBJ2-7, the V gene TRBV28; D not resolved. CDR1 is MDHEN and CDR2 is SYDVKM in the germline V gene. The germline V and J ends were trimmed by 4 bases and 0 bases, with 19 bases remaining between them. The CDR3 loop spans 17 amino acids. The CDR3 spells CASSSTLRRTDSYEQYF. Here the CDR3 DNA reads TGTGCCAGCAGTTCCACGCTCCGCAGGACCGACTCCTACGAGCAGTACTTC.

In its sample, this clonotype was seen a few times. The V call is TRBV30, the J call TRBJ2-7; 9 bases are shared with TRBD1. V lost 4 bases and J lost 6; bases outside the gene matches: 7. Germline V gene data show CDR1 as GTSNPN and CDR2 as SVGIG (reference sequence). The CDR3 is made up of 13 amino acids. The chain's CDR3 is CAWNRQGETEQYF. The CDR3 DNA reads TGTGCCTGGAATCGACAGGGGGAGACCGAGCAGTACTTC.

This clonotype was found many times. The J gene is TRBJ2-7, the V gene TRBV28; maybe TRBD1 (6 bases). Germline-derived CDR1 and CDR2 are MDHEN and SYDVKM. The ends were cut back, 4 bases at V and 6 bases at J, with 19 bases in the middle. This CDR3 region has 15 residues. CDR3 nucleotides: TGTGCCAGCAGTTCCCCCCGGGACAAAGAGGGCGAGCAGTACTTC. Amino acids: CASSSPRDKEGEQYF.

A word on this clonotype: This may stem from a read error, because a much larger clone lies one nucleotide away. The CDR3 sequence is CASSLGATGDGGCTF. In nucleotides, the CDR3 is TGTGCCAGCAGCTTAGGGGCTACAGGGGATGGTGGCTGCACCTTC. This chain joins TRBV7-2 and TRBJ1-2, with TRBD1 matching 7 bases. CDR3 size: 15 residues. Germline CDR1 is SGHTA and CDR2 is FQGNSA.

This clonotype was detected ten times or more. This chain joins TRBV10-3 and TRBJ1-1; D ambiguous. Germline V lookup: CDR1 ENHRY, CDR2 SYGVKD. V was pared by 2 bases and J by 7 bases, with 11 bases between. This CDR3 region has 13 residues. The DNA for the CDR3 is TGTGCCATCAGTGAGGCCCAGGCCGTTGAAGCTTTCTTT. Its protein product is CAISEAQAVEAFF.